The rows below give T cell receptor beta chains drawn from one sample of a study of T cell changes during pregnancy in multiple sclerosis. Method: immunoSEQ multiplex PCR; TCRdb's copy keeps in-frame clones and lacks some. The repertoire holds tens of thousands of clones, with around 90% as singletons. Here the sequenced sample was CD4+ T cells from peripheral blood mononuclear cells, taken after pregnancy. The source of these receptors is a female donor in good health, enrolled as a control in a pregnancy study. CDR3s include the opening cysteine and the closing phenylalanine or tryptophan. The order of the fields is V gene, J gene, CDR3 length, CDR3 protein.

v_gene: TRBV30; j_gene: TRBJ2-7; len: 16; CDR3aa: CAWSVLGQGSSYEQYF
v_gene: TRBV4-2; j_gene: TRBJ1-3; len: 16; CDR3aa: CASSQVGQGIVDTIYF
v_gene: TRBV2; j_gene: TRBJ1-2; len: 13; CDR3aa: CASSRDRGNGYTF
v_gene: TRBV9; j_gene: TRBJ1-3; len: 15; CDR3aa: CASSVGQGVGNTIYF
v_gene: TRBV6-1; j_gene: TRBJ1-2; len: 15; CDR3aa: CASSVRDSTGYGYTF
v_gene: TRBV5-1; j_gene: TRBJ1-2; len: 13; CDR3aa: CASSLSTRGGYTF
v_gene: TRBV10-3; j_gene: TRBJ1-6; len: 15; CDR3aa: CAISGGQGVNSPLHF
v_gene: TRBV7-6; j_gene: TRBJ2-2; len: 18; CDR3aa: CASSSAGTGAANTGELFF
v_gene: TRBV6-5; j_gene: TRBJ2-7; len: 13; CDR3aa: CASMVPGVYEQYF
v_gene: TRBV30; j_gene: TRBJ1-1; len: 12; CDR3aa: CAWTQGELEAFF
v_gene: TRBV11-3; j_gene: TRBJ1-1; len: 15; CDR3aa: CASSLGGDFGTEAFF
v_gene: TRBV5-1; j_gene: TRBJ2-7; len: 14; CDR3aa: CASSLGQPPYEQYF
v_gene: TRBV5-5; j_gene: TRBJ1-1; len: 15; CDR3aa: CASSFRGFFGTEAFF
v_gene: TRBV7-2; j_gene: TRBJ1-1; len: 15; CDR3aa: CASSLDPGMNTEAFF
v_gene: TRBV28; j_gene: TRBJ2-3; len: 15; CDR3aa: CASSPGTSGTDTQYF
v_gene: TRBV20-1; j_gene: TRBJ2-1; len: 11; CDR3aa: CSARPYNEQFF
v_gene: TRBV5-1; j_gene: TRBJ2-7; len: 14; CDR3aa: CASSLASLSYEQYF
v_gene: TRBV6-1; j_gene: TRBJ2-7; len: 13; CDR3aa: CASSDEGAYEQYF
v_gene: TRBV6-1; j_gene: TRBJ1-2; len: 15; CDR3aa: CASSGGGEGNYGYTF
v_gene: TRBV9; j_gene: TRBJ2-1; len: 15; CDR3aa: CASSLSWGLPNEQFF
v_gene: TRBV18; j_gene: TRBJ2-5; len: 17; CDR3aa: CASSPSSAGGLGETQYF
v_gene: TRBV2; j_gene: TRBJ2-5; len: 17; CDR3aa: CASGDPTGGWGQETQYF
v_gene: TRBV12-5; j_gene: TRBJ1-2; len: 14; CDR3aa: CASGPDNANYGYTF
v_gene: TRBV10-3; j_gene: TRBJ2-7; len: 16; CDR3aa: CAISEFFRDTSYEQYF
v_gene: TRBV19; j_gene: TRBJ1-1; len: 13; CDR3aa: CASSTTGNTEAFF
v_gene: TRBV29-1; j_gene: TRBJ1-1; len: 14; CDR3aa: CSVKLGTGTTEAFF
v_gene: TRBV7-8; j_gene: TRBJ2-1; len: 13; CDR3aa: CASSGTGYNEQFF
v_gene: TRBV5-1; j_gene: TRBJ2-6; len: 12; CDR3aa: CASSLGGSVLTF
v_gene: TRBV6-1; j_gene: TRBJ2-5; len: 15; CDR3aa: CASSEASGGSETQYF
v_gene: TRBV6-5; j_gene: TRBJ2-7; len: 14; CDR3aa: CASSLTNLAGEQYF
v_gene: TRBV7-9; j_gene: TRBJ2-5; len: 15; CDR3aa: CASSMGGEWTETQYF
v_gene: TRBV19; j_gene: TRBJ2-1; len: 21; CDR3aa: CASSISPTSGLSAGGYNEQFF
v_gene: TRBV30; j_gene: TRBJ1-5; len: 13; CDR3aa: CAWRGTGNQPQHF
v_gene: TRBV11-2; j_gene: TRBJ2-2; len: 14; CDR3aa: CASSLDRDTGELFF
v_gene: TRBV15; j_gene: TRBJ2-7; len: 13; CDR3aa: CATRPQGDYEQYF
v_gene: TRBV7-2; j_gene: TRBJ2-5; len: 16; CDR3aa: CASSLGGSGGAETQYF
v_gene: TRBV5-1; j_gene: TRBJ1-3; len: 14; CDR3aa: CASSPGRDFNTIYF
v_gene: TRBV4-3; j_gene: TRBJ1-5; len: 17; CDR3aa: CASSQEGAGSRNQPQHF
v_gene: TRBV27; j_gene: TRBJ1-1; len: 15; CDR3aa: CASSPRYLLNTEAFF
v_gene: TRBV18; j_gene: TRBJ1-1; len: 12; CDR3aa: CASSLNGAEAFF
v_gene: TRBV28; j_gene: TRBJ1-6; len: 17; CDR3aa: CASRPAGGSSYNSPLHF
v_gene: TRBV10-2; j_gene: TRBJ2-5; len: 13; CDR3aa: CASSEDTQETQYF
v_gene: TRBV10-3; j_gene: TRBJ1-1; len: 13; CDR3aa: CAIRPGTEVGAFF
v_gene: TRBV5-1; j_gene: TRBJ1-2; len: 15; CDR3aa: CASSLYQGPNYGYTF
v_gene: TRBV5-1; j_gene: TRBJ2-2; len: 16; CDR3aa: CASSFLAGGSTGELFF
v_gene: TRBV5-1; j_gene: TRBJ2-5; len: 12; CDR3aa: CASKRVRETQYF
v_gene: TRBV2; j_gene: TRBJ2-7; len: 14; CDR3aa: CASSIQGPSDEQYF
v_gene: TRBV5-5; j_gene: TRBJ1-1; len: 13; CDR3aa: CASSWVRGGEAFF
v_gene: TRBV5-8; j_gene: TRBJ1-2; len: 15; CDR3aa: CASSWSRTAPDGYTF
v_gene: TRBV4-3; j_gene: TRBJ2-3; len: 17; CDR3aa: CASSQAPTGASTDTQYF
v_gene: TRBV6-1; j_gene: TRBJ2-1; len: 15; CDR3aa: CASRIGGGTYNEQFF